The next 21 T cell receptor beta chains were all read from a single sample in a study of CD8 T cells in ankylosing spondylitis. Study-wide points: About 8 highly homologous variants made up a TCR beta motif, and this motif appeared characteristic of ankylosing spondylitis blood.

TCRdb re-called the 5' RACE reads with MiXCR, one entry per CDR3 protein. This table has around 490,000 distinct CDR3 sequences, roughly 5.3% appearing once. The antigens these receptors bind are not known. The sample comprised blood, either unsorted or a sorted T cell fraction (not recorded which). These receptors were obtained from a male donor with ankylosing spondylitis.

This clonotype has a handful of counts. The chain employs TRBV28 and TRBJ2-7; D may correspond to TRBD1 or TRBD2 (5 bases each). Trimming cost V 9 bases and J 0 bases, with 21 bases left between them. The CDR3 runs 16 residues. Germline CDR1 and CDR2: MDHEN and SYDVKM. The CDR3 region is CASFQPLDGASYEQYF. The CDR3 region has the DNA TGTGCCAGTTTCCAACCCCTTGACGGGGCCTCCTACGAGCAGTACTTC. The full variable domain, with the rest looked up from reference TRBV28 and TRBJ2-7, is DVKVTQSSRYLVKRTGEKVFLECVQDMDHENMFWYRQDPGLGLRLIYFSYDVKMKEKGDIPEGYSVSREKKERFSLILESASTNQTSMYLCASFQPLDGASYEQYFGPGTRLTVT.

V gene TRBV4-3 combines with J gene TRBJ2-7; 7 bases agree with TRBD1. After removal of 1 base from V and 4 bases from J, the junction contained 10 bases not matched to a gene. This CDR3 comprises 16 residues. CDR1 is LGHNA, CDR2 YSLEER, per germline. Here the CDR3 reads CASSQGRGRGIYEQYF. The CDR3 nucleotides read TGCGCCAGCAGCCAAGGACGAGGCAGGGGGATATACGAGCAGTACTTC.

In this sample, this clonotype turned up many times. The rearrangement uses TRBV12-3 or TRBV12-4 and TRBJ2-4, with 7 bases fitting TRBD1. After removal of 6 bases from V and 1 base from J, the junction contained 3 bases not matched to a gene. The CDR3 contains 14 residues. Written as DNA, the CDR3 is TGTGCCAGCAGACTGACAGGGGCCAAAAACATTCAGTACTTC. It yields the protein CASRLTGAKNIQYF.

This clonotype was picked up many times. The chain carries TRBV5-1 and TRBJ2-1; 9 bases fit TRBD2. Germline V CDR1 and CDR2: SGHRS, YFSETQ. J was trimmed by 3 bases and V by 4 bases; bases with no gene match: 8. This CDR3 is 16 amino acids long. The DNA for the CDR3 is TGCGCCAGCAGCGAGATAGCGGGAGTGTACTACAATGAGCAGTTCTTC. Its translation: CASSEIAGVYYNEQFF.

This clonotype showed up many times. The chain couples TRBV7-6 to TRBJ1-1, with D perhaps TRBD1 (5 bases). Trimming cost V 1 base and J 5 bases, with 23 bases left between them. Germline V CDR1 and CDR2: SGHVS, FNYEAQ. The CDR3 is made up of 18 amino acids. The CDR3 here is CASSLEAGWSRGRTEAFF. Here the CDR3 DNA reads TGTGCCAGCAGCTTAGAGGCGGGTTGGTCAAGGGGTCGGACTGAAGCTTTCTTT.

This clonotype was detected many times. The gene calls are TRBV18 and TRBJ1-1; no clear D. Germline V gene data show CDR1 as KGHSH and CDR2 as LQKENI. V was pared by 1 base and J by 1 base, with 16 bases between. The CDR3 spans 17 residues. The chain's CDR3 is CASSPQFAPMANTEAFF. The CDR3, as DNA: TGTGCCAGCTCACCACAATTTGCCCCCATGGCGAACACTGAAGCTTTCTTT. The entire variable domain, with the rest obtained from reference TRBV18 and TRBJ1-1, is as follows: NAGVMQNPRHLVRRRGQEARLRCSPMKGHSHVYWYRQLPEEGLKFMVYLQKENIIDESGMPKERFSAEFPKEGPSILRIQQVVRGDSAAYFCASSPQFAPMANTEAFFGQGTRLTVV.

This clonotype was counted many times. The V gene is TRBV28, the J gene TRBJ1-2; no reliable D call. V was cut by 4 bases and J by 0 bases, with 18 bases left in between. The CDR3 is 17 amino acids. CDR1 MDHEN and CDR2 SYDVKM come from the germline V gene. CDR3 residues: CASSSTPGGRANYGYTF. The CDR3 DNA reads TGTGCCAGCAGTTCCACCCCAGGCGGGAGAGCTAACTATGGCTACACCTTC.

This clonotype was seen at least ten times. The DNA of the CDR3 is TGTGCCATCAGTGAGTCCAAGAACAGGGGGCAAGCTTTCTTT. It yields the protein CAISESKNRGQAFF. The genes are TRBV10-3 and TRBJ1-1; TRBD1 matches at 9 bases. The CDR3 length is 14 residues. Germline V CDR1 and CDR2: ENHRY, SYGVKD. The ends lost 0 bases at V and 9 bases at J; junction bases unmatched: 5.

This clonotype has a handful of counts. The genes are TRBV20-1 and TRBJ1-2; 8 positions agree with TRBD1. CDR1 is DFQATT and CDR2 is SNEGSKA in the germline V gene (reference sequence). This CDR3 region has 14 residues. The V and J ends lost 3 bases and 4 bases, in that order; junction bases with no gene match: 7. CDR3 sequence (DNA): TGCAGTGCTAGTACCGGGACAGGACTCTATGGCTACACCTTC. The encoded protein is CSASTGTGLYGYTF.

This clonotype has a count of ten or more. The rearrangement links TRBV20-1 to TRBJ2-3; possibly TRBD2 for D (6 bases). From germline, CDR1 is DFQATT and CDR2 SNEGSKA (reference sequence). Trimming stripped 0 bases from V and 3 bases from J, with 13 bases between. The CDR3 totals 15 residues. CDR3 in DNA: TGCAGTGCTAGAGATCCGACTAGTAGGACAGATACGCAGTATTTT. This sequence encodes CSARDPTSRTDTQYF.

This clonotype has ten or more counts. The genes are TRBV5-1 and TRBJ1-2; D uncertain. Trimming took 4 bases from V and 4 from J, leaving 11 bases between them. Germline-derived CDR1 and CDR2 are SGHRS and YFSETQ. The CDR3 sequence is 13 residues long. In DNA form, the CDR3 reads TGCGCCAGCAGCCCAGTGATCTCCTATGGCTACACCTTC. As protein: CASSPVISYGYTF.

The sample holds many counts of this clonotype. This chain uses TRBV25-1 with TRBJ2-2; a weak D match, TRBD1 (5 bases). Looked up from germline, CDR1 is MGHDK and CDR2 is SYGVNS. This CDR3 region has 13 residues. V was cut by 3 bases and J by 3 bases, with 5 bases left in between. CDR3: CASSDRDTGELFF. CDR3 coding DNA: TGTGCCAGCAGTGACAGGGACACCGGGGAGCTGTTTTTT.

In this sample, this clonotype turned up many times. This sequence joins TRBV29-1 and TRBJ2-7; TRBD2 matches at 8 bases. The CDR3 extends over 14 amino acids. Germline loops: CDR1 SQVTM, CDR2 ANQGSEA. The V segment lost 4 bases and the J segment 3 bases; nucleotides outside the gene matches: 8. Here the CDR3 DNA reads TGCAGCGTTGTGTTCCGGGAGGGCCTCTACGAGCAGTACTTC. Translated: CSVVFREGLYEQYF.

In its sample, this clonotype was seen many times. The chain links TRBV20-1 to TRBJ1-1, with D unclear. V dropped 5 bases and J dropped 1 base, with 8 bases sitting between them. The CDR3 has 12 amino acids. Germline CDR1 DFQATT, CDR2 SNEGSKA (reference sequence). For the CDR3, the DNA is TGCAGTGCTTTAGATCCGAACACTGAAGCTTTCTTT. The encoded protein is CSALDPNTEAFF.

This clonotype was picked up a small number of times. This chain joins TRBV28 and TRBJ1-5; TRBD1 is a possible D gene (5 bases). The CDR3 loop spans 13 amino acids. V was cut by 3 bases and J by 6 bases, with 9 bases left in between. Germline CDR1 is MDHEN and CDR2 is SYDVKM. The CDR3 region is CASSLGGIQPQHF. The CDR3 bases are TGTGCCAGCAGTTTGGGGGGGATTCAGCCCCAGCATTTT.

Many counts were recorded for this clonotype. The rearrangement joins TRBV6-5 to TRBJ2-1; D is ambiguous. CDR3 length: 14 amino acids. CDR1 and CDR2 (germline): MNHEY, SVGAGI. With 7 bases removed from V and 3 bases from J, the gap between germline ends came to 13 bases. As DNA, the CDR3 is TGTGCCAGCAAGGTTACTACTGACTACAATGAGCAGTTCTTC. Protein product: CASKVTTDYNEQFF.

This clonotype was picked up many times. This chain connects TRBV28 to TRBJ2-7; possible D gene TRBD2, 5 bases. From germline, CDR1 is MDHEN and CDR2 SYDVKM. V lost 5 bases and J lost 7, with 12 bases in between. This CDR3 region has 12 residues. The CDR3 coding sequence is TGTGCCAGCAGTATCCCACCGGGAGAGCAGTACTTC. Protein product: CASSIPPGEQYF.

This chain joins TRBV29-1 and TRBJ1-2; 9 nucleotides align to TRBD1. V lost 8 bases to trimming and J lost 6 bases; unmatched junction nucleotides: 4. Germline V gene data show CDR1 as SQVTM and CDR2 as ANQGSEA. This CDR3 spans 11 amino acids. The CDR3 reads CSFRDRDGYTF. CDR3 bases: TGCAGCTTCCGGGACAGGGATGGCTACACCTTC.

The sample holds many counts of this clonotype. The rearrangement links TRBV7-8 to TRBJ2-3; D is undetermined. The CDR3 runs 17 residues. Per germline, CDR1 SGHVS and CDR2 FQNEAQ. Trimming shortened V by 1 base and J by 2 bases, and 16 bases separated the two germline ends. The CDR3, as DNA: TGTGCCAGCAGCTTAGAAGGCTTTGTCCTAAACACAGATACGCAGTATTTT. Its protein product is CASSLEGFVLNTDTQYF.

This clonotype was seen ten or more times. Relative to the germline gene, one junction end is altered; a read error may explain this. This chain uses TRBV7-7 with TRBJ2-2; D unresolved. There are 13 residues in the CDR3. Germline values: CDR1 SSHAT, CDR2 FNYEAQ (reference sequence). The chain's CDR3 is CASSSMYGGELFF. DNA of the CDR3: TGTGCTAGCAGCTCCATGTATGGCGGGGAGCTGTTTTTT.

This clonotype was detected many times. This chain uses TRBV18 with TRBJ1-2, with 7 nucleotides matching TRBD1. The V gene's germline CDR1 is KGHSH and CDR2 LQKENI. This CDR3 has 16 amino acids. The J segment lost 0 bases and the V segment lost 0 bases, leaving 4 bases of the junction unmatched. The CDR3 DNA is TGTGCCAGCTCACCACCGACAGGGACGACTAACTATGGCTACACCTTC. This gives the protein CASSPPTGTTNYGYTF.